Shown below are 4 T cell receptor beta chains from a single sample sequenced in a study of metastatic and nonmetastatic thyroid tumors. Nobody among the patients had been given any treatment before thyroid surgery. TCRdb re-called the PCR reads with MiXCR. The data contain over 25,000 clones, 18% of them seen just once; the ten biggest clones take up 8% to 11%. Sequencing was done on a sample of blood. These receptors were taken from a female donor with papillary thyroid cancer or a benign thyroid nodule (not recorded which). Some clones in this sample may be carry-over from other donors' samples.

This clone was picked up many times. A much larger clone is a single base away; this may be a read error. Other DNA sequences in the sample encode the same CDR3. The V call is TRBV12-3 or TRBV12-4, the J call TRBJ1-2; the match to TRBD1 covers 8 bases. Germline trimming cut 6 bases from V and 8 bases from J; bases unmatched to any gene: 11. The CDR3 is made up of 14 amino acids. The CDR3 DNA reads as TGTGCCAGCAGGTACACGACAGGGGCCAACGGCTACACCTTC. Translating gives CASRYTTGANGYTF.

This clone was picked up many times. The rearrangement links TRBV7-6 to TRBJ2-5; the D gene is possibly TRBD2 (6 bases). CDR1 and CDR2 (germline): SGHVS, FNYEAQ. Trimming removed 5 bases from V and 5 bases from J, with 18 bases in between. This CDR3 is 15 amino acids long. For the CDR3, the DNA is TGTGCCAGCAGCCCAGCCGGGACTGGCCAGGAGACCCAGTACTTC. Its protein is CASSPAGTGQETQYF.

The gene calls are TRBV6-5 and TRBJ2-6, with D uncertain. Germline CDR1 is MNHEY and CDR2 is SVGAGI. Trimming pared 3 bases from V and 1 base from J, leaving 13 bases between. The CDR3 has 17 amino acids. CDR3 in amino acids: CASSYGILESGANVLTF. The CDR3 DNA sequence: TGTGCCAGCAGTTATGGAATCTTAGAGTCTGGGGCCAACGTCCTGACTTTC.

Within the sample, this clone is medium-sized. This rearrangement joins TRBV11-1 to TRBJ2-1; TRBD1 is a possible D gene (5 bases). CDR1 SGHAT and CDR2 FQDESV come from the germline V gene (reference sequence). With 5 bases removed from V and 4 bases from J, the gap between germline ends came to 18 bases. This CDR3 contains 16 residues. This CDR3 reads CASSLTRGEPYNEQFF. The CDR3 nucleotides read TGTGCCAGCAGCCTTACAAGGGGCGAACCTTACAATGAGCAGTTCTTC.